The T cell receptor beta chain under discussion was sequenced for a study of neurological immune-mediated disorders. This clonotype has a count of ten or more. cDNA was made by 5'RACE with 10-nucleotide random UMIs. TCRdb re-analysed the 5' RACE reads in MiXCR, keeping a single row per CDR3 protein. The repertoire holds just over 30,000 distinct CDR3 sequences, with approximately 5% as singletons. This CDR3 has 17 residues. V dropped 5 bases and J dropped 2; count of bases not matched to a gene: 15. The V gene's germline CDR1 is SGHTA and CDR2 FQGNSA. This receptor was identified in a woman in her forties or fifties in good health. The sample comprised CD4+ T cells from blood. The rearrangement joins TRBV7-2 to TRBJ2-7; 7 bases map to TRBD1. CDR3 in amino acids: CASSRPQVQGTTYEQYF. CDR3 nucleotides: TGTGCCAGCAGCCGACCTCAGGTACAGGGGACCACCTACGAGCAGTACTTC.